The text below deals with one TCR beta chain. Its antigen is not identified. The CDR3 is 13 amino acids. The V end lost 1 base, the J end lost 5 bases, and 9 bases lay between the germline ends. Germline assignment: CDR1 LGHDT and CDR2 YNNKEL (reference sequence). This specimen belongs to a study of T cell responses to AZD1222 COVID-19 vaccine. General observations from the study: A mostly white British donor set with more females was recruited, and clonal diversity was possibly underestimated. Rises in breadth and depth of Spike-specific TCRs came after two AZD1222 doses. Mapped onto spike, vaccine-associated CD4 TCRs spanned it and were dominant at 160-218 and 743-854.

Data came from immunoSEQ multiplex PCR; TCRdb stores just in-frame clones and leaves some out. The repertoire includes approximately 170,000 clones, around nine tenths of them detected once, and roughly 1.1% sits in the top ten. The material sequenced was peripheral blood, taken 28 days after the second AZD1222 dose. The clonotype was recovered from an adult who received the AZD1222 COVID-19 vaccine. V is TRBV3-1 (or the pseudogene TRBV3-2) and J is TRBJ2-7; no firm D call. CDR3 DNA sequence: TGTGCCAGCAGCCAAGGGGCCATTCACGAGCAGTACTTC. Protein: CASSQGAIHEQYF.